The next 11 T cell receptor beta chains were all read from a single sample in a study of T cell responses to AZD1222 COVID-19 vaccine (dated by TCRdb to 2020 to 2023). The time point label for this specimen denotes: baseline before first vaccination. The library was generated by the immunoSEQ multiplex PCR assay. TCRdb's version of the immuneACCESS table is confined to in-frame rearrangements and falls short of the full clone set. An unresolved V gene accounts for under half of the shortfall where checked; the remainder is of unknown origin. This sample has some 90,000 clones in its table, and about 85% of those were observed once. Jointly, the top ten make up about 1.4% of the sample. The source was peripheral blood, collected on day 0 of AZD1222 vaccination. The receptors derive from an adult in good health.

The chain combines TRBV11-2 with TRBJ1-4, with D perhaps TRBD1 (5 bases). V was cut by 1 base and J by 0 bases, with 9 bases left in between. The CDR3 is made up of 16 amino acids. CDR1 and CDR2 from the germline V gene are SGHAT and FQNNGV. The CDR3 spells CASSLGGAATNEKLFF. The CDR3 DNA sequence: TGTGCCAGCAGCTTAGGTGGGGCTGCAACTAATGAAAAACTGTTTTTT. The full variable domain, rest sourced from reference TRBV11-2 and TRBJ1-4, is EAGVAQSPRYKIIEKRQSVAFWCNPISGHATLYWYQQILGQGPKLLIQFQNNGVVDDSQLPKDRFSAERLKGVDSTLKIQPAKLEDSAVYLCASSLGGAATNEKLFFGSGTQLSVL.

The gene calls are TRBV6-4 and TRBJ1-4, with D uncertain. V lost 5 bases and J lost 7, with 11 bases in between. In germline, CDR1 is MRHNA, CDR2 SNTAGT. The CDR3 sequence is 13 residues long. DNA for the CDR3: TGTGCCAGCAGTACTGCCTTCGGTGAAAAACTGTTTTTT. Translating gives CASSTAFGEKLFF.

This clone was seen a few times. The V and J genes are TRBV7-9 and TRBJ2-5; D is possibly TRBD1 (6 bases). The germline V and J ends were trimmed by 3 bases and 2 bases, with 10 bases remaining between them. The germline gives CDR1 SEHNR, CDR2 FQNEAQ (reference sequence). This CDR3 is 14 amino acids long. In nucleotides, the CDR3 is TGTGCCAGCAGCTTGGGACACCTACAAGAGACCCAGTACTTC. Translated: CASSLGHLQETQYF.

CDR3 sequence: CAWTGQWNSPLHF. In DNA form, the CDR3 reads TGTGCCTGGACGGGTCAGTGGAATTCACCCCTCCACTTT. This chain uses TRBV30 with TRBJ1-6; D unclear. Germline-derived CDR1 and CDR2 are GTSNPN and SVGIG (reference sequence). V shed 4 bases and J shed 7 bases, with 11 bases lying between them. The CDR3 is 13 residues long.

The genes are TRBV18 and TRBJ2-3; 10 nucleotides match TRBD2. Germline CDR1 reads KGHSH; CDR2 reads LQKENI. With V trimmed by 2 bases and J by 6 bases, 11 bases remained unmatched. The CDR3 totals 17 residues. The CDR3 region has the DNA TGTGCCAGCTCACCAATCCCAGCGGGAGGGCCAGGGGATACGCAGTATTTT. As protein: CASSPIPAGGPGDTQYF.

CDR3 nucleotide sequence: TGTGCCAGCAGCCGAACGTATGAACCCTACAATGAGCAGTTCTTC. Translation: CASSRTYEPYNEQFF. This chain uses TRBV4-2 with TRBJ2-1; D gene ambiguous. This CDR3 contains 15 residues. Germline loops: CDR1 LGHNA, CDR2 YNFKEQ. Trimming removed 4 bases from V and 2 bases from J, with 12 bases in between.

This chain uses TRBV10-3 with TRBJ1-2, with D uncertain. Between the trimmed V and J ends, which lost 4 bases and 2 bases, there was a span of 2 bases. Per the germline V gene, CDR1 is ENHRY and CDR2 is SYGVKD. The CDR3 is 11 amino acids. The CDR3 reads CAISGNYGYTF. The CDR3 nucleotides read TGTGCCATCAGTGGAAACTATGGCTACACCTTC.

The rearrangement links TRBV15 to TRBJ2-1; D might be TRBD1 or TRBD2, each matching 5 bases. The germline CDR1 and CDR2 sequences are LNHNV and YYDKDF (reference sequence). Trimming took off 2 bases at V and 11 bases at J, with 22 bases between the two ends. The CDR3 extends over 16 amino acids. The CDR3 loop reads CATSRYRDAPVGQQFF. CDR3 bases: TGTGCCACCAGCAGATACCGGGACGCCCCTGTTGGCCAGCAGTTCTTC.

The V gene is TRBV7-9, the J gene TRBJ1-6, with D maybe TRBD1 (5 bases). The CDR3 has 15 residues. The V end lost 1 base, the J end lost 6 bases, and 10 bases lay between the germline ends. Germline V lookup: CDR1 SEHNR, CDR2 FQNEAQ (reference sequence). The CDR3 loop is CASSLEGATNSPLHF. In nucleotides, the CDR3 is TGTGCCAGCAGCTTAGAAGGGGCCACTAATTCACCCCTCCACTTT. Drawing the rest from reference TRBV7-9 and TRBJ1-6, the complete variable domain is DTGVSQNPRHKITKRGQNVTFRCDPISEHNRLYWYRQTLGQGPEFLTYFQNEAQLEKSRLLSDRFSAERPKGSFSTLEIQRTEQGDSAMYLCASSLEGATNSPLHFGNGTRLTVT.

This clone was detected only once. The chain links TRBV4-2 to TRBJ1-2, with TRBD1 matching 11 bases. Unmatched junction bases numbered 16, after V lost 2 bases and J lost 8 bases. The CDR3 sequence is 18 residues long. CDR1 is LGHNA and CDR2 is YNFKEQ in the germline V gene. In DNA form, the CDR3 reads TGTGCCAGCAGCCAATCTGGTCCAGTAGGACAGGGGGCTTTCGGCTACACCTTC. This translates into CASSQSGPVGQGAFGYTF.

The J gene is TRBJ2-1, the V gene TRBV11-3; tentative D call: TRBD2 (6 bases). The V end lost 5 bases, the J end lost 0 bases, and 11 bases lay between the germline ends. The CDR3 contains 15 residues. Germline-derived CDR1 and CDR2 are SGHNT and YENEEA. The CDR3 DNA sequence: TGTGCCAGCAGCCCCCCCGGGAGCTCCTACAATGAGCAGTTCTTC. As protein: CASSPPGSSYNEQFF.